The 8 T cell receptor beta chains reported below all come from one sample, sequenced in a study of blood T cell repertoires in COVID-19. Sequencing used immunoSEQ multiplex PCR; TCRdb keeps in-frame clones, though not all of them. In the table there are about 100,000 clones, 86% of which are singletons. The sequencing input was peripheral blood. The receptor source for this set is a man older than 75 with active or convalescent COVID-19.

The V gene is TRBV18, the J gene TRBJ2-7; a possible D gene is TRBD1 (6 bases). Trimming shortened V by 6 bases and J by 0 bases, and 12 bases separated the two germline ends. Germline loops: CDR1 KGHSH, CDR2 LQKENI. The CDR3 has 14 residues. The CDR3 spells CASSRGFSSYEQYF. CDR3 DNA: TGTGCCAGCTCCAGGGGATTTAGCTCCTACGAGCAGTACTTC.

CDR3: CASSPRVGALNTEAFF. The CDR3 nucleotides read TGTGCCAGCTCACCCCGGGTTGGAGCGTTGAACACTGAAGCTTTCTTT. The rearrangement links TRBV18 to TRBJ1-1, with D uncertain. The CDR3 length is 16 residues. CDR1 and CDR2 (germline): KGHSH, LQKENI. Trimming left V 3 bases short and J 0 bases short, with 14 bases between.

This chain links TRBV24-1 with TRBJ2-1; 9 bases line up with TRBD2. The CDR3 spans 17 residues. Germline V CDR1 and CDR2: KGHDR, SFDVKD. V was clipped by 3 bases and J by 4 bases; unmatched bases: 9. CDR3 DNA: TGTGCCACCAGTGATGCACTTAGCGGGAGATCGTACAATGAGCAGTTCTTC. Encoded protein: CATSDALSGRSYNEQFF.

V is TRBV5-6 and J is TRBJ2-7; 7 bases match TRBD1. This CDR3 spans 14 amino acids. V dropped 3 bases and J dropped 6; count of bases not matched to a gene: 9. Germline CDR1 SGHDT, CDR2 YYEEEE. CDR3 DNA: TGTGCCAGCAGCTGGGGACAGCCCGCAGGCGAGCAGTACTTC. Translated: CASSWGQPAGEQYF.

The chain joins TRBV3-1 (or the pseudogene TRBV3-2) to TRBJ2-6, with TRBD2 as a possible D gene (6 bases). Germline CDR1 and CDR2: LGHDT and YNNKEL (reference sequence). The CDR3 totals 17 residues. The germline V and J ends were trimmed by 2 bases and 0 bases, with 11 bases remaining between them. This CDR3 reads CASSQQGLSSGANVLTF. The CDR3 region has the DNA TGTGCCAGCAGCCAACAGGGACTTAGCTCTGGGGCCAACGTCCTGACTTTC.

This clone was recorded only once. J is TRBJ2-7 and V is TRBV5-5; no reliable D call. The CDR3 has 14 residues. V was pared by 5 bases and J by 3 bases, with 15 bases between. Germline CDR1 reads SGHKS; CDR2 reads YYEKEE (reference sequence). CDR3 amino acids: CASRYVPELYEQYF. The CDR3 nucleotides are TGTGCCAGCAGATACGTGCCGGAGCTCTACGAGCAGTACTTC.

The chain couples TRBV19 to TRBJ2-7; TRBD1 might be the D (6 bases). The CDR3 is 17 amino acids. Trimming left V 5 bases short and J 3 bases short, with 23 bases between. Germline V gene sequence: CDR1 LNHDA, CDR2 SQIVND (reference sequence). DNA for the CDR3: TGTGCCAGTAGTCCCCGACACAACCCAGGGGCGATCTACGAGCAGTACTTC. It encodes CASSPRHNPGAIYEQYF.

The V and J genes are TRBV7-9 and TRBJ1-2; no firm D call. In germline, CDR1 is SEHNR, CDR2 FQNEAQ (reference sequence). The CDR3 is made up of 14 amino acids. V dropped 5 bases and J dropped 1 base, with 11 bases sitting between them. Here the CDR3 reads CASSRGEGNYGYTF. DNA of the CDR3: TGTGCCAGCAGCCGGGGTGAGGGTAACTATGGCTACACCTTC.